Detailed here is one T cell receptor beta chain. This entry is derived from a study of blood T cell repertoires in COVID-19. As for the study in general: Acute and convalescent COVID-19 specimens originated in the United States, Italy and Spain. PBMCs, B-cell-depleted T cells, or T cells provided the cDNA or gDNA that made up the material.

This CDR3 contains 15 residues. Germline V CDR1 and CDR2: SGHVS, FNYEAQ. The V and J ends lost 5 bases and 7 bases respectively, with 17 bases between them. Per the study methods: Estimated nucleated cell counts came from reference gene primer amplification. TCRdb's copy holds only in-frame clones and misses some; the assay was immunoSEQ multiplex PCR. For V, J and clone size, that table is used; D and trimming come from the DNA. The sample has about 100,000 clones; about 77% are singletons. The specimen was peripheral blood. The chain is built from TRBV7-6 and TRBJ1-4; tentatively, D is TRBD1 (5 bases). The TCR was taken from an older man with active or convalescent COVID-19. In DNA form, the CDR3 reads TGTGCCAGCAGCCCAGGCGGGGGGGAGGGTGAAAAACTGTTTTTT. Its translation is CASSPGGGEGEKLFF.